The subject of this entry is one T cell receptor beta chain. Study donors comprised healthy, HIV-negative adults devoid of recent acute infection or vaccination. The CDR3 has 15 amino acids. Looked up from germline, CDR1 is SGHRS and CDR2 is YFSETQ. V shed 1 base and J shed 5 bases, with 12 bases lying between them. This entry comes from a study of shared clonotypes between healthy human individuals. Assay: immunoSEQ multiplex PCR; the TCRdb copy retains only in-frame clones and omits some. This sample has roughly 300,000 clones; 73% occur once, and the top ten carry more than 9%. The rearrangement uses TRBV5-1 and TRBJ2-2, with D tentatively TRBD1 (5 bases). The sequence derives from a man aged 25 to 45 in good health. The sequencing input was memory CD4+ T cells sorted from blood. Subset reported: CD45RA-negative fraction. In DNA form, the CDR3 reads TGCGCCAGCAGCTTGACACAGGTGGGGACCGGGGAGCTGTTTTTT. Translating gives CASSLTQVGTGELFF. The full variable domain, in which reference TRBV5-1 and TRBJ2-2 provide the parts outside the CDR3, is KAGVTQTPRYLIKTRGQQVTLSCSPISGHRSVSWYQQTPGQGLQFLFEYFSETQRNKGNFPGRFSGRQFSNSRSEMNVSTLELGDSALYLCASSLTQVGTGELFFGEGSRLTVL.